This TCR beta chain came from a study of blood T cell repertoires in COVID-19. Study-level information: PBMCs, B-cell-depleted T cells, or T cells provided the cDNA or gDNA that made up the material.

Profiling relied on immunoSEQ multiplex PCR, and the TCRdb table lists in-frame clones only, not all of them. The sample yields around 240,000 clones, about 83% seen once. This sequence was found in a woman aged 45-65 years with acute or convalescent COVID-19. The source material was peripheral blood.

The CDR3 reads CAEEGETQYF. The CDR3 nucleotides are TGTGCCGAGGAGGGAGAGACCCAGTACTTC. This chain connects TRBV19 to TRBJ2-5, with a weak D call TRBD2 (6 bases). Per the germline V gene, CDR1 is LNHDA and CDR2 is SQIVND (reference sequence). CDR3 length: 10 amino acids. The V and J ends lost 11 bases and 4 bases respectively, with 8 bases between them.